This T cell receptor beta chain was retrieved from a study of CD8 T cells in ankylosing spondylitis. The CDR3 is 15 residues long. Per the germline V gene, CDR1 is SGHRS and CDR2 is YFSETQ. The ends were cut back, 4 bases at V and 1 base at J, with 14 bases in the middle. Construction of TCR beta libraries was performed using quantitative 5'-RACE with molecular barcodes. Each CDR3 protein gets one entry after TCRdb re-called the 5' RACE reads with MiXCR. The table lists 310,000 or so distinct CDR3 sequences, around 18% of them singletons, with under 8.5% in the top ten. Findings and caveats of the study: Ankylosing spondylitis blood appeared to carry a characteristic TCR beta motif of several highly homologous variants.

This clonotype was seen a few times. Its antigen is not identified. The receptor was derived from a male donor with ankylosing spondylitis or in good health (not recorded which). The gene calls are TRBV5-1 and TRBJ2-5; TRBD2 might be the D (6 bases). The sample comprised blood, either unsorted or a sorted T cell fraction (not recorded which). The CDR3 bases are TGCGCCAGCAGCCCCGGCGGGGCCACCCAAGAGACCCAGTACTTC. It codes for CASSPGGATQETQYF.